This entry is about one T cell receptor (beta chain). Its recognized antigen is unknown. No qualities accompany the bases; no much larger clone lies one base away. Clipping removes 2 bases from V and 4 bases from J, with 4 as the unmatched junction base count. CDR1 and CDR2 are read off the germline V gene as KGHSH and LQKENI. From cysteine to phenylalanine, the CDR3 is 14 amino acids long. The kept DNA is CDR3 alone, 42 bases in frame from the first base. PBMCs were isolated by Ficoll-Paque density gradient centrifugation. Sequencing instrument: Illumina NovaSeq 6000. TCRalpha and TCRbeta cDNA libraries were built by 5'RACE with constant-segment primers, adding sample barcodes and unique molecular identifiers. Trizol reagent was used to extract RNA from every sample. Libraries were amplified in two PCR steps, with a second sample barcode and Illumina TruSeq adapters added in the second step. Sequencing of the libraries was done on an Illumina NovaSeq, producing 2 x 150 bp paired-end reads. Per the source publication's procedure: Demultiplexing of reads and collapsing into UMI-guided consensus sequences were performed with migec v1.2.7. Using mixcr v2.1.11, UMI consensuses were aligned to TRA and TRB V and J templates and then assembled into clonotypes. A clonotype was counted as expanded or contracted only when both edgeR and NoisET called the clonotype significant, with the noise models trained on biological replicates. For edgeR calls, a false discovery rate-adjusted p below 0.01 and a log2 fold-change threshold of 1 were applied. As an exploratory analysis of dynamics, PCA with hierarchical clustering was applied to max-normalized trajectories of the 1000 most abundant clonotypes. The CD4 or CD8 phenotype of responding clones was assigned using the separately sequenced CD4+ and CD8+ repertoires. TCRdb handled the public reads itself, with Q25 trimming in fastp and clone calling in MiXCR, and kept productive beta chains. Records with the same CDR3 protein are collapsed into one entry carrying the most frequent genes and DNA. It is TCRdb's table, rather than the study itself, that gives the V and J calls and clone size. The sample contains around 340,000 distinct CDR3 sequences, approximately 15% of them found a single time. The top ten constitute roughly 22% of the sample.

This sample was included in a study of T-cell memory formation after mild COVID-19 (dated by TCRdb to about 2021). Study-level background: Most TCR sequence clusters were specific to one of the two donors. In a couple of donors, T-cell clones that expanded and contracted after mild COVID-19 were followed by sequencing TCRalpha and TCRbeta repertoires longitudinally. Two young, previously healthy adult volunteers, one female and one male, were included in the cohort.

Paper-wide results and their limitations: The second-wave clones that peaked on day 37 were not confirmed to be SARS-CoV-2 specific. Contracting CD4+ clones appeared mostly in the CM and EM memory subsets, whereas CD8+ clones were enriched in EMRA. Some responding clones were detected in pre-infection memory, suggesting pre-existing cross-reactive memory T cells joined the SARS-CoV-2 response. Balanced CD4/CD8 phenotypes were observed for clones contracting from day 15 to 85, whereas a bias towards CD4+ was observed for a second wave of clones expanding from day 15 to 37. Only two mild cases were covered in the study, and larger cohorts including severe cases with pre-infection samples were considered necessary.

The receptor comes from a man in his late teens or twenties who had mild COVID-19 (a few samples of this study predate the infection). The sample titles of this study are shuffled in the database, so cell type and time point are left out; the donor was told from shared clones. Sequencing input: PBMCs or a T cell subset sorted from them (not recorded which). This sequence uses TRBV18 and TRBJ1-2; a stretch of 7 junction bases matches TRBD1. Here the CDR3 is given as CASSPGPGGYGYTF. The DNA sequence is as follows: TGTGCCAGCTCACCAGGTCCAGGGGGCTATGGCTACACCTTC.